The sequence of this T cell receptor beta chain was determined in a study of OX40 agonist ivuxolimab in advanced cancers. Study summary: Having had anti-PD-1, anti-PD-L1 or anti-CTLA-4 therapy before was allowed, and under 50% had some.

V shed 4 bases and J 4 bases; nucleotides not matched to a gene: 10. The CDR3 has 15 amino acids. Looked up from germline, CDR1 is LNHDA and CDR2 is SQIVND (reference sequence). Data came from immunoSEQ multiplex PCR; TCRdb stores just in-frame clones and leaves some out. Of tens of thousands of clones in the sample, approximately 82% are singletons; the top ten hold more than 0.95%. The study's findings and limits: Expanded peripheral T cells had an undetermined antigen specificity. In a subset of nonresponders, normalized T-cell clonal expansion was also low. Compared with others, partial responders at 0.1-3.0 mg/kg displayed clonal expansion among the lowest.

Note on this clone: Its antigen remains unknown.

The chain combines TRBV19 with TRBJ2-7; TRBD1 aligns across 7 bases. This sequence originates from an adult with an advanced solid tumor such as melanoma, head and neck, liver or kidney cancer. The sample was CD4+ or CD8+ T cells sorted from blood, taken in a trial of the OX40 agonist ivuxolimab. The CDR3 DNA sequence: TGTGCCAGTAGTAAAATGGGACAGACTACTTACGAGCAGTACTTC. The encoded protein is CASSKMGQTTYEQYF.